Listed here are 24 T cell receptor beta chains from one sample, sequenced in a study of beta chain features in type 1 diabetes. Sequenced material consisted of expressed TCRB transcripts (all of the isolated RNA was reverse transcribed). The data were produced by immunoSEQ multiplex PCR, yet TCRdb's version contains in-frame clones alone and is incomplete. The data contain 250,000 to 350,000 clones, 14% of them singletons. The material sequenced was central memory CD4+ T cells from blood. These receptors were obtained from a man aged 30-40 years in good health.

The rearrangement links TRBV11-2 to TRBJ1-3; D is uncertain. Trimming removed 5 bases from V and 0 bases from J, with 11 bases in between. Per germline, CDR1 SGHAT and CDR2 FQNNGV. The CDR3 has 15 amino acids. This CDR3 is CASSPEAISGNTIYF. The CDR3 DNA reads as TGTGCCAGCAGCCCAGAGGCGATCTCTGGAAACACCATATATTTT.

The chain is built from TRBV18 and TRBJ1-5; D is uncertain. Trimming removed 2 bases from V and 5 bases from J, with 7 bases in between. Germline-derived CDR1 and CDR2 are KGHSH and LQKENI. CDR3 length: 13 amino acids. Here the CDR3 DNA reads TGTGCCAGCTCACCAGGCGCGCATCAGCCCCAGCATTTT. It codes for CASSPGAHQPQHF.

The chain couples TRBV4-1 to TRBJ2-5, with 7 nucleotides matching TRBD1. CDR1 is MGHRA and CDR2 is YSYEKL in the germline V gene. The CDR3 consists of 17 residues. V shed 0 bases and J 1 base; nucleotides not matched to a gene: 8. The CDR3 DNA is TGCGCCAGCAGCCAAGAAGTGGTGGCAGGGGGCCAAGAGACCCAGTACTTC. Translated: CASSQEVVAGGQETQYF.

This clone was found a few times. The DNA of the CDR3 is TGTGCCTGGAGAACAGGGACTTCTGGAAACACCATATATTTT. This sequence encodes CAWRTGTSGNTIYF. The genes are TRBV30 and TRBJ1-3; possible D gene TRBD1, 6 bases. Trimming left V 3 bases short and J 1 base short, with 10 bases between. The CDR3 is made up of 14 amino acids. The germline V gene encodes CDR1 GTSNPN and CDR2 SVGIG (reference sequence).

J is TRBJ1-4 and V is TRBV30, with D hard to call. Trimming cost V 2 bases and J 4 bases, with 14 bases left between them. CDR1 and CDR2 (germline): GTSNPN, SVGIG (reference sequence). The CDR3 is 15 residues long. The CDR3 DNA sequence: TGTGCCTGGAGTCTGGGAGGAGGTGGTAATGAAAAACTGTTTTTT. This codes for CAWSLGGGGNEKLFF. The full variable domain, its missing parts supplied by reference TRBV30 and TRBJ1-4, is SQTIHQWPATLVQPVGSPLSLECTVEGTSNPNLYWYRQAAGRGLQLLFYSVGIGQISSEVPQNLSASRPQDRQFILSSKKLLLSDSGFYLCAWSLGGGGNEKLFFGSGTQLSVL.

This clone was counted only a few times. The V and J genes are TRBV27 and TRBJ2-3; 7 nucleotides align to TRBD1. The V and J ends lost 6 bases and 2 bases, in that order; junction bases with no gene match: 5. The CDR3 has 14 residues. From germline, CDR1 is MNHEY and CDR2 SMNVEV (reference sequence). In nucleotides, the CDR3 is TGTGCCAGCAGGCCAGACAGGGTCACAGATACGCAGTATTTT. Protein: CASRPDRVTDTQYF.

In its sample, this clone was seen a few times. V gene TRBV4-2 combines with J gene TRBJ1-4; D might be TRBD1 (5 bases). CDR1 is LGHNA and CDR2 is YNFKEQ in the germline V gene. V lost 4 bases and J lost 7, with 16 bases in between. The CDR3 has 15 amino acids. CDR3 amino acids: CASSPQFGGGEKLFF. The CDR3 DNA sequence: TGTGCCAGCAGCCCGCAATTTGGGGGTGGTGAAAAACTGTTTTTT.

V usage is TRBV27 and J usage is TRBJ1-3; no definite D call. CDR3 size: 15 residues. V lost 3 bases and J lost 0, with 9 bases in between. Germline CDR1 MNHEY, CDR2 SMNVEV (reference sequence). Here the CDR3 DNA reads TGTGCCAGCAGTTTTCGGTGGGACTCTGGAAACACCATATATTTT. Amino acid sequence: CASSFRWDSGNTIYF.

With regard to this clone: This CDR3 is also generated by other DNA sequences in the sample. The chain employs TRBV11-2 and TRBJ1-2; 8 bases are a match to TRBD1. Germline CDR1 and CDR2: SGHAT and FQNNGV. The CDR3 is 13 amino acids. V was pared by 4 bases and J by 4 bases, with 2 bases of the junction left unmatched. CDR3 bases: TGTGCCAGCAGCTCGACAGGGGTCTATGGCTACACCTTC. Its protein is CASSSTGVYGYTF.

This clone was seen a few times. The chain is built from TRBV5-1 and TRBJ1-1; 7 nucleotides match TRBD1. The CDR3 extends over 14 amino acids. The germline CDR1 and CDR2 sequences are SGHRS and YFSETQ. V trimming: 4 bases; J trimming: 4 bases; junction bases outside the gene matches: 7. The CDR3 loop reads CASSQDRSTTEAFF. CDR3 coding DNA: TGCGCCAGCAGCCAGGACAGGTCGACCACTGAAGCTTTCTTT.

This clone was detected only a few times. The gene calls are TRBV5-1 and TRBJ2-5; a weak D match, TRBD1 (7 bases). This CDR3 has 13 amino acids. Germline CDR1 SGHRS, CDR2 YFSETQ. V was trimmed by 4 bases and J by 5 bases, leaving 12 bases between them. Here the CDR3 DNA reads TGCGCCAGCAGCCAACAGGGGAGGGAGACCCAGTACTTC. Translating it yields CASSQQGRETQYF.

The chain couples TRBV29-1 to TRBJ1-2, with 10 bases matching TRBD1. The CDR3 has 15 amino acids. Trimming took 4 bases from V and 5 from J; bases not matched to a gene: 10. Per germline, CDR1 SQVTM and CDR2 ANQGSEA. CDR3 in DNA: TGCAGCGTTGGGTCTCTTGGGACAGGGGAATATGGCTACACCTTC. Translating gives CSVGSLGTGEYGYTF.

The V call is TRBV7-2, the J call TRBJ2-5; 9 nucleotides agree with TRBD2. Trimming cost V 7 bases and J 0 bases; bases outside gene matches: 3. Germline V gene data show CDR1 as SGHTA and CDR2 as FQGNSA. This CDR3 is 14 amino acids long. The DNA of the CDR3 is TGTGCCAGCAACGTAGCGGGGGACCAAGAGACCCAGTACTTC. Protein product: CASNVAGDQETQYF.

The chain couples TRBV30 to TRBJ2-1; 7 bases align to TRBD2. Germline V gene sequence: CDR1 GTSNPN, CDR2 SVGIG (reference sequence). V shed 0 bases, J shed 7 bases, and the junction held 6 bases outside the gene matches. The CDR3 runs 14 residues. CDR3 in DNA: TGTGCCTGGAGTGTTGGCGGGAGTATAAATGAGCAGTTCTTC. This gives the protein CAWSVGGSINEQFF.

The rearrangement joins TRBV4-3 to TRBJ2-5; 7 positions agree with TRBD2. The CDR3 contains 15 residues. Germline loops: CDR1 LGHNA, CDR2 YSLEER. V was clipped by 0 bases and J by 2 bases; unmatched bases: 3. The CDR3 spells CASSQDGLEQETQYF. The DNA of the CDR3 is TGCGCCAGCAGCCAAGACGGACTAGAACAAGAGACCCAGTACTTC.

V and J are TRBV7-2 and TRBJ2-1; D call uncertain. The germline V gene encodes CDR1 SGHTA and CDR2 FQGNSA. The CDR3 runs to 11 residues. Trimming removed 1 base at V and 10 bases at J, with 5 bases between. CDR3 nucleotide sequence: TGTGCCAGCAGCTTAGACCGCGAGCAGTTCTTC. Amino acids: CASSLDREQFF.

In DNA form, the CDR3 reads TGTGCCAGCATCAGAGAGGTGACAGATACGCAGTATTTT. Protein: CASIREVTDTQYF. The chain combines TRBV6-1 with TRBJ2-3; D is undetermined. Trimming removed 7 bases from V and 3 bases from J, with 11 bases in between. Germline-derived CDR1 and CDR2 are MNHNS and SASEGT. This CDR3 region has 13 residues.

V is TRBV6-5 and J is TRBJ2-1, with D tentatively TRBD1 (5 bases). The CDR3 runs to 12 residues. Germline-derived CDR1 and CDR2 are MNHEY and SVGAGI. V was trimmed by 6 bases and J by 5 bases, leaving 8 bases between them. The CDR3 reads CASSPGNNEQFF. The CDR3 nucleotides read TGTGCCAGCAGCCCAGGGAACAATGAGCAGTTCTTC.

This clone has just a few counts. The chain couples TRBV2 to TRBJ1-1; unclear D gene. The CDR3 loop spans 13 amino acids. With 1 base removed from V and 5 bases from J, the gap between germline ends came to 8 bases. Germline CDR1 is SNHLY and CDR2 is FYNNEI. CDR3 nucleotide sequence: TGTGCCAGCAGTGAAGAAAGGGTGACTGAAGCTTTCTTT. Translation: CASSEERVTEAFF. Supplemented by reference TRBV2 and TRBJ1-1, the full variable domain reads EPEVTQTPSHQVTQMGQEVILRCVPISNHLYFYWYRQILGQKVEFLVSFYNNEISEKSEIFDDQFSVERPDGSNFTLKIRSTKLEDSAMYFCASSEERVTEAFFGQGTRLTVV.

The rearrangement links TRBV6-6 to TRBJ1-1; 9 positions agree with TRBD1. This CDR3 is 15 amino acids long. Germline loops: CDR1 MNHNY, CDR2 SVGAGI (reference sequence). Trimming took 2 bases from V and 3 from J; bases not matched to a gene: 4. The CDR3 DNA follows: TGTGCCAGCAGTTACCCGGGACAGGGCGACACTGAAGCTTTCTTT. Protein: CASSYPGQGDTEAFF.

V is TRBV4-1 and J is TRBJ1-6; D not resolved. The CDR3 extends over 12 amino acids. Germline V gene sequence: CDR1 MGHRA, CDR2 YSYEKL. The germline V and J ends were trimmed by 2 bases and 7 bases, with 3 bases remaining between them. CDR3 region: CASSQSNSPLHF. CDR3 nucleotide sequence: TGCGCCAGCAGCCAATCAAATTCACCCCTCCACTTT.

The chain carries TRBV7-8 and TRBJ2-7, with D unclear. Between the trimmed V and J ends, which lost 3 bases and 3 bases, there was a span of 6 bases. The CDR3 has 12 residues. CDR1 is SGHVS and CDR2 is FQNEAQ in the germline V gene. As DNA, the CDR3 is TGTGCCAGCAGCTTCGAGCTCTACGAGCAGTACTTC. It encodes CASSFELYEQYF.

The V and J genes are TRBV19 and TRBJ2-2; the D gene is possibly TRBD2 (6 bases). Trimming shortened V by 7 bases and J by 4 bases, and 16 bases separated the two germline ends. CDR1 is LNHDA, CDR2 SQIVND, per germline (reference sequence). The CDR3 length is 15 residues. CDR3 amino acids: CASTPSGVGTGELFF. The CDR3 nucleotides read TGTGCCAGTACCCCATCGGGAGTCGGCACCGGGGAGCTGTTTTTT.

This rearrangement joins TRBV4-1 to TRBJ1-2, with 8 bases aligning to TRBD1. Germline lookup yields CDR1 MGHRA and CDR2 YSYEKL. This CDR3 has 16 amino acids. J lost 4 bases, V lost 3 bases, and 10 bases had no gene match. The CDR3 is CASSQEQTGVGYGYTF. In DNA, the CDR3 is TGCGCCAGCAGCCAGGAACAGACAGGGGTAGGCTATGGCTACACCTTC.